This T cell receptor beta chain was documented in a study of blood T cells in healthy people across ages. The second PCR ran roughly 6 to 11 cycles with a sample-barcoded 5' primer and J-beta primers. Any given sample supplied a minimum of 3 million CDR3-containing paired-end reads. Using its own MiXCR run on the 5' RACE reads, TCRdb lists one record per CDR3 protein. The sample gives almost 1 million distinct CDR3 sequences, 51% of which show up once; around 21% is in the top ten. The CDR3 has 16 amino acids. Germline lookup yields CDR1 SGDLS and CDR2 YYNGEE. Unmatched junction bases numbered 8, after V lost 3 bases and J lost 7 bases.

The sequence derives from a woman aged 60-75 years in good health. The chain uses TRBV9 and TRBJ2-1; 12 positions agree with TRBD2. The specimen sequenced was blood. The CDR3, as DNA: TGTGCCAGCAGCGCGTTAGGGACTAGCGGGTCTAATGAGCAGTTCTTC. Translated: CASSALGTSGSNEQFF. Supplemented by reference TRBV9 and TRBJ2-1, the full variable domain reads DSGVTQTPKHLITATGQRVTLRCSPRSGDLSVYWYQQSLDQGLQFLIQYYNGEERAKGNILERFSAQQFPDLHSELNLSSLELGDSALYFCASSALGTSGSNEQFFGPGTRLTVL.